The T cell receptor beta chain described here comes from a study of cytomegalovirus exposure and HLA in healthy donors. V lost 3 bases to trimming and J lost 3 bases, with 18 bases between them. Germline V CDR1 and CDR2: MNHEY, SMNVEV (reference sequence). The CDR3 length is 16 residues. This PCR relied on a set of 60 Vbeta primers and 13 Jbeta primers. Repertoires were generated with immunoSEQ multiplex PCR, while TCRdb's copy carries only in-frame clones and drops some. Here the sample spans tens of thousands of clones, 65% to 80% being singletons. This clone came up once. This chain links TRBV27 with TRBJ2-7; the D gene is possibly TRBD1 (7 bases). What was sequenced was PBMCs. The origin of this receptor is a woman aged 45-59 years in good health and CMV-seropositive. CDR3 sequence: CASSFLRGTSLYEQYF. The CDR3 coding sequence is TGTGCCAGCAGTTTCCTCAGGGGGACTTCCCTCTACGAGCAGTACTTC.